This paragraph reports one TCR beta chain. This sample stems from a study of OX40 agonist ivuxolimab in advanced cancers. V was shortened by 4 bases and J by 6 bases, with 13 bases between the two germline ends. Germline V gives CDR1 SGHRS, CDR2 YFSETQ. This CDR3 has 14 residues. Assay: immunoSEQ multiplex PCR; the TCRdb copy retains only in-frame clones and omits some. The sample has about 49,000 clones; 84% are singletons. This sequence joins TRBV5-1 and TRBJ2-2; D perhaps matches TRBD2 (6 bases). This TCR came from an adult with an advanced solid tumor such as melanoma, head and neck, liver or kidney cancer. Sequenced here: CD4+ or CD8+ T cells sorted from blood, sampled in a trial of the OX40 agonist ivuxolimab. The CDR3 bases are TGCGCCAGCAGCCAAACTCTAGCGTCCGGGGAGCTGTTTTTT. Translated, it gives CASSQTLASGELFF.